Presented here are 7 T cell receptor beta chains from one specimen sequenced in a study of blood T cell repertoires in COVID-19. The method was immunoSEQ multiplex PCR; TCRdb's version includes in-frame clones alone and lacks a portion of them. Here the sample spans approximately 150,000 clones, less than 90% being singletons. The sample taken for sequencing was peripheral blood. Receptor source: a man younger than 45 with COVID-19, enrolled during active disease.

The chain is built from TRBV19 and TRBJ2-1; 7 nucleotides line up with TRBD1. CDR1 is LNHDA and CDR2 is SQIVND in the germline V gene (reference sequence). The CDR3 loop spans 18 amino acids. Trimming cost V 5 bases and J 1 base; bases outside gene matches: 14. The CDR3 DNA sequence: TGTGCCAGTAGTCCTTCTCGGGTGGCAGGGGGTTCCTACAATGAGCAGTTCTTC. Translating it yields CASSPSRVAGGSYNEQFF.

This clone showed up just a few times. The chain couples TRBV4-3 to TRBJ2-1; D call uncertain. Germline-derived CDR1 and CDR2 are LGHNA and YSLEER. The CDR3 covers 13 residues. V was clipped by 2 bases and J by 10 bases, with 12 bases between them. The CDR3 spells CASSQTPTWEQFF. DNA for the CDR3: TGCGCCAGCAGCCAAACCCCTACTTGGGAGCAGTTCTTC.

This rearrangement joins TRBV25-1 to TRBJ2-7, with a possible D match to TRBD1 (6 bases). The germline V gene encodes CDR1 MGHDK and CDR2 SYGVNS. The CDR3 has 12 amino acids. V lost 6 bases to trimming and J lost 3 bases, with 9 bases between them. CDR3 in amino acids: CASRGGVYEQYF. DNA for the CDR3: TGTGCCAGCAGAGGGGGAGTCTACGAGCAGTACTTC.

V is TRBV5-1 and J is TRBJ1-5; TRBD1 matches at 7 bases. The junction had 3 bases not matched to a gene; V was cut back by 3 bases and J by 3 bases. The length of the CDR3 is 14 residues. Germline CDR1 reads SGHRS; CDR2 reads YFSETQ. CDR3 coding DNA: TGCGCCAGCAGCTCACAGGGGATCAATCAGCCCCAGCATTTT. It yields the protein CASSSQGINQPQHF.

The chain links TRBV4-1 to TRBJ2-1; 10 nucleotides agree with TRBD1. Unmatched junction bases numbered 9, after V lost 4 bases and J lost 9 bases. This CDR3 comprises 15 residues. The V gene's germline CDR1 is MGHRA and CDR2 YSYEKL. The CDR3 loop reads CASSPRQGASSEQFF. In DNA form, the CDR3 reads TGCGCCAGCAGCCCCAGACAGGGGGCGTCGAGTGAGCAGTTCTTC.

CDR3 nucleotides: TGCAGCGTTGGGGGGGTGAGCCTAAATTATGGCTACACCTTC. Translated, it gives CSVGGVSLNYGYTF. The chain is built from TRBV29-1 and TRBJ1-2, with D perhaps TRBD1 (5 bases). Germline assignment: CDR1 SQVTM and CDR2 ANQGSEA. Trimming took off 4 bases at V and 5 bases at J, with 17 bases between the two ends. CDR3 length equals 14 residues.

The V call is TRBV27, the J call TRBJ2-3; tentatively, D is TRBD2 (5 bases). Trimming pared 6 bases from V and 6 bases from J, leaving 13 bases between. CDR1 and CDR2 (germline): MNHEY, SMNVEV (reference sequence). CDR3 length: 13 residues. In nucleotides, the CDR3 is TGTGCCAGCAGCCTCGGGGTCTGGGATACGCAGTATTTT. Translating gives CASSLGVWDTQYF.